This T cell receptor beta chain appears in the sequencing data of a study of CD8 T cells in cerebrospinal fluid in Alzheimer's disease. Study results and caveats: The largest CSF clone was proportionally bigger in mild cognitive impairment or Alzheimer's disease than controls.

The germline CDR1 and CDR2 sequences are MNHEY and SMNVEV (reference sequence). The CDR3 sequence is 17 residues long. TCRdb reanalyzed the 10x single-cell sequencing reads and collapses them to one entry per CDR3 protein, without DNA. The sample table sets out approximately 800 distinct CDR3 sequences. This clonotype registers large by frequency. Its antigen remains unknown. No participant had an acute infectious disease, and all were physically fit. Sequences were obtained from cerebrospinal fluid. The chain uses TRBV27 and TRBJ2-1; the TRBD1 assignment by TCRdb is unverifiable without DNA. The sequence derives from a human donor with Parkinson's disease. The CDR3 sequence: CASSLWAGGSSYNEQFF.